A selection of T cell receptor beta chains follows, all from one sample in a study of blood T cell repertoires in COVID-19. Assay: immunoSEQ multiplex PCR; the TCRdb copy retains only in-frame clones and omits some. The sample has approximately 59,000 clones; about three quarters are singletons. Sequenced material: peripheral blood. The source of these receptors is a man older than 75 with acute or convalescent COVID-19. Both conserved end residues are part of each CDR3. A D gene is named only where the DNA matches it firmly. Size tells how often a clone was seen (once, few, many) or the class of an expanded clone, and some rows leave it out.

>-|few|TRBJ1-2|TRBV4-2
CASSQDQFVFGYTF
TGTGCCAGCAGCCAAGACCAGTTTGTGTTTGGCTACACCTTC
>-|-|TRBJ1-2|TRBV5-4
CASSLGLGTDINGYTF
TGTGCCAGCAGCTTGGGTCTCGGGACTGACATCAATGGCTACACCTTC
>TRBD2|-|TRBJ2-1|TRBV5-1
CASSSGGESYNEQFF
TGCGCCAGCAGCTCCGGGGGGGAGAGTTACAATGAGCAGTTCTTC
>-|-|TRBJ1-2|TRBV28
CASSSGGTAYGYTF
TGTGCCAGCAGTTCCGGAGGGACCGCCTATGGCTACACCTTC
>TRBD1|-|TRBJ2-7|TRBV7-2
CASSLRDRLEQYF
TGTGCCAGCAGCTTAAGGGACAGACTCGAGCAGTACTTC
>TRBD1|-|TRBJ1-5|TRBV4-3
CASSEDRDEPQHF
TGCGCCAGCAGCGAAGACAGGGATGAGCCCCAGCATTTT
>-|-|TRBJ2-2|TRBV7-8
CASSPQYGELFF
TGTGCCAGCAGCCCACAATACGGGGAGCTGTTTTTT
>-|-|TRBJ1-4|TRBV7-9
CASSQGAQGREKLFF
TGTGCCAGCAGCCAAGGCGCTCAGGGTCGAGAAAAACTGTTTTTT
>TRBD1|-|TRBJ1-1|TRBV19
CASQGDRDTEAFF
TGTGCCAGCCAGGGGGACAGAGACACTGAAGCTTTCTTT
>-|-|TRBJ2-7|TRBV10-3
CAIRNRDYEQYF
TGTGCCATCAGAAACAGGGATTACGAGCAGTACTTC
>-|-|TRBJ2-7|TRBV11-2
CASSLAVPAGEQYF
TGTGCCAGCAGCTTAGCGGTCCCTGCTGGCGAGCAGTACTTC
>TRBD2|-|TRBJ2-7|TRBV28
CASYSGSHYEQYF
TGTGCCAGTTATAGCGGGAGCCACTACGAGCAGTACTTC
>TRBD1|-|TRBJ1-4|TRBV30
CAWSRTGSEKLFF
TGTGCCTGGAGCCGGACAGGGAGTGAAAAACTGTTTTTT
>TRBD1|few|TRBJ1-2|TRBV4-1
CASSQYRDSNYGYTF
TGCGCCAGCAGCCAGTACCGGGACAGCAACTATGGCTACACCTTC
>TRBD1|-|TRBJ1-2|TRBV12-5
CASGSGQGGGYGYTF
TGTGCTAGTGGTTCGGGACAGGGGGGTGGCTATGGCTACACCTTC
>-|-|TRBJ1-2|TRBV18
CASSQEPRVYYTF
TGTGCCAGCTCACAGGAGCCGCGGGTCTACTACACCTTC
>-|-|TRBJ1-1|TRBV7-3
CASSLRAGAEAFF
TGTGCCAGCAGCTTAAGGGCCGGCGCTGAAGCTTTCTTT
>TRBD2|-|TRBJ2-7|TRBV4-1
CASSQAEVAGGPPREQYF
TGCGCCAGCAGCCAGGCCGAGGTGGCGGGGGGCCCACCGCGCGAGCAGTACTTC
>-|-|TRBJ1-2|TRBV5-8
CASSPWRGRGGYTF
TGTGCCAGCAGCCCATGGAGAGGGAGAGGCGGCTACACCTTC
>-|once|TRBJ2-7|TRBV5-4
CASSFRQGSYEQYF
TGTGCCAGCAGCTTTCGGCAGGGTAGTTACGAGCAGTACTTC
>TRBD1|-|TRBJ1-1|TRBV4-1
CASSQGDRSGEAFF
TGCGCCAGCAGCCAGGGGGACAGGTCCGGAGAAGCTTTCTTT
>TRBD2|-|TRBJ2-2|TRBV11-3
CASRGGGNTGELFF
TGTGCCAGCAGGGGCGGGGGGAACACCGGGGAGCTGTTTTTT
>-|-|TRBJ2-5|TRBV7-2
CASSLVAAQGETQYF
TGTGCCAGCAGCTTAGTGGCAGCCCAGGGAGAGACCCAGTACTTC
>TRBD2|few|TRBJ2-5|TRBV7-9
CASSGLAGGYEETQYF
TGTGCCAGCAGCGGGTTAGCGGGAGGTTACGAAGAGACCCAGTACTTC
>TRBD2|-|TRBJ2-1|TRBV18
CASSGGTGIWNEQFF
TGTGCCAGCTCGGGGGGGACGGGGATCTGGAATGAGCAGTTCTTC
>-|-|TRBJ1-3|TRBV3-1/TRBV3-2
CASSHGDSGNTIYF
TGTGCCAGCAGCCATGGAGATTCTGGAAACACCATATATTTT
>TRBD1|-|TRBJ2-7|TRBV6-6
CASSPRTGVNEQYF
TGTGCCAGCAGTCCGAGGACAGGGGTCAACGAGCAGTACTTC
>-|-|TRBJ2-1|TRBV7-8
CASRPTGVSSYNEQFF
TGTGCCAGCAGACCCACGGGGGTAAGCTCCTACAATGAGCAGTTCTTC
>-|-|TRBJ2-1|TRBV6-1
CASSESLASRDYNEQFF
TGTGCCAGCAGTGAGTCCCTTGCTAGCCGCGATTACAATGAGCAGTTCTTC
>TRBD2|-|TRBJ2-1|TRBV7-9
CASSRVATSGRAGNEQFF
TGTGCCAGCAGCCGGGTGGCGACTAGCGGGAGGGCTGGCAATGAGCAGTTCTTC
>TRBD1|-|TRBJ1-1|TRBV2
CASGSPGGTVNTEAFF
TGTGCCAGCGGGAGTCCAGGGGGGACTGTGAACACTGAAGCTTTCTTT
>-|-|TRBJ1-4|TRBV6-4
CASRDPTNEKLFF
TGTGCCAGCAGGGACCCGACTAATGAAAAACTGTTTTTT
>TRBD2|few|TRBJ2-1|TRBV6-4
CASSRLGGRVTYNEQFF
TGTGCCAGCAGCAGGCTGGGCGGGAGGGTTACCTACAATGAGCAGTTCTTC
>-|once|TRBJ1-2|TRBV24-1
CATSETGFGYTF
TGTGCCACCAGCGAAACAGGGTTTGGCTACACCTTC
>TRBD2|-|TRBJ2-1|TRBV4-1
CASTPGLAVDYNEQFF
TGCGCCAGCACCCCCGGGCTAGCGGTTGATTACAATGAGCAGTTCTTC